The sequence of this T cell receptor (beta chain) was determined in a study of blood T cell repertoires in COVID-19. Turning to the study itself: The study drew acute and convalescent COVID-19 samples from the United States, Italy and Spain. In each case, the material was cDNA or gDNA derived from T cells, B-cell-depleted T cells, or PBMCs.

A Seattle source enrolled patients during active infection and followed them longitudinally. Methods used by the authors: The authors estimated nucleated cell counts from reference gene primer amplification. This table comes from immunoSEQ multiplex PCR, and its TCRdb copy is limited to in-frame clones, with some not included. V, J and clone size reflect that table, while D and trimming were determined from the DNA. The table has hundreds of thousands of clones, 88% seen once. This receptor was identified in a woman between 25 and 40 years old with COVID-19, enrolled during active disease. The sample comprised peripheral blood.

The CDR3 DNA is TGTGCCTGGGGGACAGTCCAAGAGACCCAGTACTTC. It encodes CAWGTVQETQYF. The V and J genes are TRBV30 and TRBJ2-5, with 7 bases that match TRBD1. The CDR3 is made up of 12 amino acids. From germline, CDR1 is GTSNPN and CDR2 SVGIG (reference sequence). Unmatched junction bases numbered 1, after V lost 5 bases and J lost 1 base.